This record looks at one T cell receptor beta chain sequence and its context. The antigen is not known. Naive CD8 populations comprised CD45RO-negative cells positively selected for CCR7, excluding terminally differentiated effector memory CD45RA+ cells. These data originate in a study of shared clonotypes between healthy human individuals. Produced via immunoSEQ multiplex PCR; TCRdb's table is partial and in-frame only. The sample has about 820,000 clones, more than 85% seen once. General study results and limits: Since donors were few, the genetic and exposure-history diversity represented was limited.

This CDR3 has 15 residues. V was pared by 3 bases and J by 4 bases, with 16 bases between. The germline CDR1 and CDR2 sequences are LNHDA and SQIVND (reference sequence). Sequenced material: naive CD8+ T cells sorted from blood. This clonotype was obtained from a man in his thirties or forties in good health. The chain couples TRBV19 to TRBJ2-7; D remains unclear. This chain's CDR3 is CASSMSPLGGYEQYF. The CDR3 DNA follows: TGTGCCAGTAGTATGAGCCCTTTGGGTGGGTACGAGCAGTACTTC.